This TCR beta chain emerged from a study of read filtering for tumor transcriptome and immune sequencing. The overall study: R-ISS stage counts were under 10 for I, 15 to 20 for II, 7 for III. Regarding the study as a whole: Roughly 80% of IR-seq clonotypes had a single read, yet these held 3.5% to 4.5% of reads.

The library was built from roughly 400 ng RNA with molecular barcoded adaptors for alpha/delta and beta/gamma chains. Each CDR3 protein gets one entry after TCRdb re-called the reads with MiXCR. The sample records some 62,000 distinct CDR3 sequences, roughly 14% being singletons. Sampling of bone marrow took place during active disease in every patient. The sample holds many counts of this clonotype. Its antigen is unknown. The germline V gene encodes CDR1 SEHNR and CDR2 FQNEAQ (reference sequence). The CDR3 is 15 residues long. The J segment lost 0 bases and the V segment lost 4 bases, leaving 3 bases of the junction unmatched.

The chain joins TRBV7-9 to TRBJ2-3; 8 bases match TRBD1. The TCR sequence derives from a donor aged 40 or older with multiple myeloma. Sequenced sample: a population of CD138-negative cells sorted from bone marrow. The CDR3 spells CASSSTGASTDTQYF. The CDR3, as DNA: TGTGCCAGCAGCTCGACAGGGGCTAGCACAGATACGCAGTATTTT.